Following are 11 T cell receptor beta chains from one sample sequenced in a study of T cell responses to AZD1222 COVID-19 vaccine. The method was immunoSEQ multiplex PCR; TCRdb's version includes in-frame clones alone and lacks a portion of them. The table records about 50,000 clones, about 85% of them present only once. The specimen was peripheral blood, collected on day 0 of MenACWY control vaccination. The receptor source for this set is an adult in good health.

The chain combines TRBV25-1 with TRBJ2-7, with TRBD2 identical over 7 bases. In germline, CDR1 is MGHDK, CDR2 SYGVNS. The V segment lost 8 bases and the J segment 4 bases; nucleotides outside the gene matches: 11. This CDR3 region has 14 residues. The CDR3 here is CASRRGGEGYEQYF. For the CDR3, the DNA is TGTGCCAGCCGTCGCGGGGGTGAGGGATACGAGCAGTACTTC.

The V gene is TRBV19, the J gene TRBJ1-4; 8 bases are a match to TRBD1. V was clipped by 5 bases and J by 4 bases; unmatched bases: 6. Per the germline V gene, CDR1 is LNHDA and CDR2 is SQIVND (reference sequence). The CDR3 extends over 15 amino acids. This chain's CDR3 is CASSPDRGLNEKLFF. CDR3 nucleotide sequence: TGTGCCAGTAGTCCCGACAGGGGTCTTAATGAAAAACTGTTTTTT.

The CDR3 here is CASSYSNRITGLNTEAFF. CDR3 coding DNA: TGTGCCAGCAGTTACTCGAACCGCATTACAGGCCTGAACACTGAAGCTTTCTTT. This chain uses TRBV6-2 or TRBV6-3 with TRBJ1-1; D perhaps matches TRBD1 (5 bases). V lost 0 bases, J lost 0 bases, and 17 bases lay in between. Germline V gene lookup returns CDR1 MNHEY and CDR2 SVGEGT. The CDR3 runs to 18 residues.

The chain links TRBV27 to TRBJ2-2, with D perhaps matching TRBD2 (6 bases). The CDR3 runs 15 residues. Germline CDR1 reads MNHEY; CDR2 reads SMNVEV (reference sequence). With 5 bases removed from V and 1 base from J, the gap between germline ends came to 11 bases. As DNA, the CDR3 is TGTGCCAGCAGTCCGACTAGGTTGAACACCGGGGAGCTGTTTTTT. It translates to CASSPTRLNTGELFF.

This chain connects TRBV5-1 to TRBJ2-3, with a possible D match to TRBD2 (5 bases). The CDR3 sequence is 16 residues long. Germline values: CDR1 SGHRS, CDR2 YFSETQ. Trimming took off 2 bases at V and 4 bases at J, with 17 bases between the two ends. As DNA, the CDR3 is TGCGCCAGCAGCTTAAGGAAAGCGGTCTGGGCAGATACGCAGTATTTT. This encodes CASSLRKAVWADTQYF.

This clone was seen a few times. This chain uses TRBV19 with TRBJ1-5, with unresolved D. CDR1 and CDR2 (germline): LNHDA, SQIVND (reference sequence). The CDR3 is 12 amino acids. The ends were cut back, 1 base at V and 7 bases at J, with 5 bases in the middle. The CDR3 loop is CASSIGQQPQHF. CDR3 in DNA: TGTGCCAGTAGTATAGGGCAACAGCCCCAGCATTTT.

The CDR3 loop reads CAWSVRAGNNSPLHF. CDR3 in DNA: TGTGCCTGGAGTGTACGGGCAGGGAATAATTCACCCCTCCACTTT. The gene calls are TRBV30 and TRBJ1-6, with a weak D call TRBD1 (5 bases). Germline V CDR1 and CDR2: GTSNPN, SVGIG (reference sequence). V was shortened by 0 bases and J by 5 bases, with 11 bases between the two germline ends. This CDR3 contains 15 residues.

This sequence joins TRBV3-1 (or the pseudogene TRBV3-2) and TRBJ1-5; D gene ambiguous. The CDR3 sequence is 14 residues long. With 2 bases removed from V and 4 bases from J, the gap between germline ends came to 9 bases. Germline-derived CDR1 and CDR2 are LGHDT and YNNKEL (reference sequence). The DNA of the CDR3 is TGTGCCAGCAGCCAACGACACCAAAATCAGCCCCAGCATTTT. This translates into CASSQRHQNQPQHF.

The chain carries TRBV10-3 and TRBJ2-4; D is perhaps TRBD1 (5 bases). The CDR3 is 12 residues long. Trimming cost V 3 bases and J 9 bases, with 9 bases left between them. Germline V lookup: CDR1 ENHRY, CDR2 SYGVKD. The CDR3 DNA follows: TGTGCCATCAGTGAAGGACAAGGCATTCAGTACTTC. Translated: CAISEGQGIQYF.

The chain uses TRBV6-2 or TRBV6-3 and TRBJ2-2; D not certain. This CDR3 contains 13 residues. Trimming stripped 0 bases from V and 1 base from J, with 0 bases between. Germline CDR1 MNHEY, CDR2 SVGEGT. The CDR3 coding sequence is TGTGCCAGCAGTTACTCGAACACCGGGGAGCTGTTTTTT. Translated, it gives CASSYSNTGELFF.

The chain carries TRBV18 and TRBJ1-5, with D maybe TRBD1 (5 bases). The CDR3 consists of 16 residues. The V end was cut by 0 bases, the J end by 0 bases, with 9 bases between. CDR1 is KGHSH, CDR2 LQKENI, per germline. CDR3 nucleotide sequence: TGTGCCAGCTCACCACCGGGGGGGTTTAGCAATCAGCCCCAGCATTTT. It encodes CASSPPGGFSNQPQHF.